A selection of T cell receptor beta chains follows, all from one sample in a study of blood T cell repertoires in COVID-19. Generated by immunoSEQ multiplex PCR, the TCRdb table keeps only in-frame clones and is missing some. The sample includes about 220,000 clones, 75% to 85% seen only once; the top ten take roughly 5.5%. The specimen was peripheral blood. These receptors were obtained from a woman in her 70s with COVID-19, enrolled during active disease. Each CDR3 is given with its conserved first and last residue. A D gene is named only where the DNA matches it firmly. Size is stated for part of the rows, as once, few or many counts, or as a class when the clone is expanded.

V gene,clone size,J gene,D gene,CDR3 protein,CDR3 DNA
TRBV9,.,TRBJ2-7,.,CASSVVTGGEQYF,TGTGCCAGCAGCGTAGTGACCGGCGGCGAGCAGTACTTC
TRBV28,.,TRBJ1-2,.,CASSTGQFNYGYTF,TGTGCCAGCAGCACCGGACAGTTCAACTATGGCTACACCTTC
TRBV4-3,.,TRBJ2-1,TRBD2,CASSPTSGRPNEQFF,TGCGCCAGCAGCCCAACTAGCGGGAGACCGAATGAGCAGTTCTTC
TRBV5-6,few,TRBJ1-5,.,CASSSAGEGNRPQHF,TGTGCCAGCAGCTCGGCGGGGGAGGGGAATCGGCCCCAGCATTTT
TRBV4-3,.,TRBJ2-1,.,CASSQGYTVNEQFF,TGCGCCAGCAGCCAGGGCTATACGGTCAATGAGCAGTTCTTC
TRBV28,.,TRBJ2-3,.,CASTLQGRGTDTQYF,TGTGCCAGCACCCTCCAGGGCAGGGGAACAGATACGCAGTATTTT
TRBV27,.,TRBJ2-7,.,CASSLGRDFDEQYF,TGTGCCAGCAGTTTAGGGCGGGATTTCGACGAGCAGTACTTC
TRBV6-2/TRBV6-3,.,TRBJ2-7,TRBD2,CASSYPSGSVYF,TGTGCCAGCAGTTACCCCAGCGGGAGCGTGTACTTC
TRBV4-3,.,TRBJ1-3,TRBD1,CASSPGGTVSGNTIYF,TGCGCCAGCAGCCCCGGAGGGACAGTTTCTGGAAACACCATATATTTT
TRBV12-3/TRBV12-4,.,TRBJ1-4,.,CASQRQLNEKLFF,TGTGCCAGCCAAAGACAGCTAAATGAAAAACTGTTTTTT
TRBV25-1,.,TRBJ1-2,.,CASSEAGLPSGGYTF,TGTGCCAGCAGTGAAGCGGGCCTGCCCTCCGGTGGCTACACCTTC
TRBV7-9,.,TRBJ2-7,.,CASRRGYEQYF,TGTGCCAGCCGAAGGGGGTACGAGCAGTACTTC
TRBV30,few,TRBJ1-1,TRBD1,CAWQDRETEAFF,TGTGCCTGGCAGGACAGGGAAACTGAAGCTTTCTTT
TRBV6-6,.,TRBJ2-1,.,CASSYSSWEDEQFF,TGTGCCAGCAGTTACTCGAGCTGGGAGGATGAGCAGTTCTTC
TRBV18,.,TRBJ1-1,TRBD1,CASSPPGQGHLNTEAFF,TGTGCCAGCTCACCACCGGGACAGGGGCACTTGAACACTGAAGCTTTCTTT
TRBV30,.,TRBJ2-6,.,CAWSVEQRGGANVLTF,TGTGCCTGGAGTGTGGAACAGCGAGGGGGGGCCAACGTCCTGACTTTC
TRBV7-2,.,TRBJ2-7,TRBD2,CASSRFTSGLSYEQYF,TGTGCCAGCAGCCGTTTTACTAGCGGCCTATCCTACGAGCAGTACTTC
TRBV9,.,TRBJ2-5,.,CASSVASGQETQYF,TGTGCCAGCAGCGTAGCGTCAGGCCAAGAGACCCAGTACTTC
TRBV18,.,TRBJ1-1,TRBD1,CASSQRQGDTEAFF,TGTGCCAGCTCACAAAGACAGGGAGACACTGAAGCTTTCTTT
TRBV4-3,once,TRBJ1-3,.,CASSQGSSSGNTIYF,TGCGCCAGCAGCCAGGGTAGCTCCTCTGGAAACACCATATATTTT
TRBV5-6,.,TRBJ2-5,.,CASEGVQETQYF,TGTGCCTCCGAGGGGGTCCAAGAGACCCAGTACTTC
TRBV5-1,.,TRBJ1-4,TRBD1,CASSSQGAIGKLFF,TGCGCCAGCAGCTCTCAGGGGGCGATAGGAAAACTGTTTTTT
TRBV7-2,.,TRBJ1-2,TRBD1,CASSSGTGTYGYTF,TGTGCCAGCAGCTCCGGGACAGGGACATATGGCTACACCTTC
TRBV11-2,.,TRBJ2-7,.,CASSRIRSQGGGRPYEQYF,TGTGCCAGCAGCCGGATTAGATCGCAAGGGGGGGGACGGCCCTACGAGCAGTACTTC
TRBV19,.,TRBJ1-2,.,CASNPTPPGYGYTF,TGTGCCAGTAACCCGACACCCCCAGGCTATGGCTACACCTTC
TRBV9,once,TRBJ1-3,.,CASSPGGGKGNTIYF,TGTGCCAGCAGCCCCGGGGGGGGAAAAGGAAACACCATATATTTT
TRBV4-3,.,TRBJ1-4,.,CASSHLQAADEKLFF,TGCGCCAGCAGCCACCTACAGGCGGCCGACGAAAAACTGTTTTTT
TRBV30,.,TRBJ1-1,TRBD1,CAWSGTGGRRAFF,TGTGCCTGGTCCGGGACAGGGGGGCGTAGAGCTTTCTTT
TRBV7-2,.,TRBJ1-2,.,CASSQTPGDYGYTF,TGTGCCAGCAGCCAAACCCCGGGGGACTATGGCTACACCTTC